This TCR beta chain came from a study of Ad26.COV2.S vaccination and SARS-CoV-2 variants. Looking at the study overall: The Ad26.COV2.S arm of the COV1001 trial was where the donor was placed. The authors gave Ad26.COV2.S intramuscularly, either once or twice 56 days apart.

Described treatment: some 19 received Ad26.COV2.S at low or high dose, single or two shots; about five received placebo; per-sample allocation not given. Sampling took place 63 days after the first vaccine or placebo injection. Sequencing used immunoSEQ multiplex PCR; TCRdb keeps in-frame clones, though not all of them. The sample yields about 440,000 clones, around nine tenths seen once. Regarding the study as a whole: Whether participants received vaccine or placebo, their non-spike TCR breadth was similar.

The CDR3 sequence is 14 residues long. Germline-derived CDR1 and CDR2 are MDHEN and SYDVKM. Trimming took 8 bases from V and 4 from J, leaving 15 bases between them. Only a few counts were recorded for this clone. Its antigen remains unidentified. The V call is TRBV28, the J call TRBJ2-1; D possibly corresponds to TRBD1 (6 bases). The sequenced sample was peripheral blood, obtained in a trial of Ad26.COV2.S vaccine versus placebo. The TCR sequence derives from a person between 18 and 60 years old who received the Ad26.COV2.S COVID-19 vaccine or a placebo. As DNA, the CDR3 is TGTGCCAGCTTGGGGGTGGGGGCTTACAATGAGCAGTTCTTC. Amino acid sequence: CASLGVGAYNEQFF. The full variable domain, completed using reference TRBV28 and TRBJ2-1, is DVKVTQSSRYLVKRTGEKVFLECVQDMDHENMFWYRQDPGLGLRLIYFSYDVKMKEKGDIPEGYSVSREKKERFSLILESASTNQTSMYLCASLGVGAYNEQFFGPGTRLTVL.